Following are 14 T cell receptor beta chains from one sample sequenced in a study of cytomegalovirus exposure and HLA in healthy donors. 60 Vbeta and 13 Jbeta primers were used in PCR. The table came from immunoSEQ multiplex PCR; TCRdb's copy has only in-frame clones and leaves some out. The sample lists around 210,000 clones, more than 75% seen once, with 0.2% to 0.25% in the top ten. The sequencing input was PBMCs. The receptors were gathered from a girl aged 2-10 years in good health and CMV-seronegative.

The chain links TRBV7-9 to TRBJ2-7, with 9 bases that match TRBD2. This CDR3 region has 15 residues. Germline V gene sequence: CDR1 SEHNR, CDR2 FQNEAQ (reference sequence). V gave up 4 bases and J gave up 3 bases; unmatched junction bases: 7. In DNA form, the CDR3 reads TGTGCCAGCAGCTCACCGACTAGCGGCAACTACGAGCAGTACTTC. Translated: CASSSPTSGNYEQYF.

V is TRBV7-9 and J is TRBJ1-1; 8 bases map to TRBD1. The length of the CDR3 is 15 residues. CDR1 and CDR2 from the germline V gene are SEHNR and FQNEAQ (reference sequence). With 1 base clipped from V and 6 bases from J, the junction kept 7 bases outside the gene matches. CDR3 loop: CASSLGDRWSSEAFF. DNA of the CDR3: TGTGCCAGCAGCTTAGGGGACAGGTGGTCGTCTGAAGCTTTCTTT.

The chain couples TRBV19 to TRBJ1-5; D possibly corresponds to TRBD1 (5 bases). The CDR3 runs 16 residues. Deletions cut 1 base from V and 3 bases from J, with 13 bases between. Germline CDR1 is LNHDA and CDR2 is SQIVND (reference sequence). The CDR3 spells CASSIGGTASNQPQHF. CDR3 nucleotides: TGTGCCAGTAGTATAGGGGGGACTGCCTCCAATCAGCCCCAGCATTTT.

The chain links TRBV5-1 to TRBJ2-1; 9 bases are a match to TRBD2. Losses at the gene ends were 4 bases for V and 2 bases for J; bases not matched to a gene: 7. Germline lookup yields CDR1 SGHRS and CDR2 YFSETQ. This CDR3 has 16 residues. CDR3 region: CASSPYSGGPYNEQFF. In DNA, the CDR3 is TGCGCCAGCAGCCCCTATAGCGGGGGACCCTACAATGAGCAGTTCTTC.

The chain carries TRBV5-5 and TRBJ2-3; 10 bases line up with TRBD2. The CDR3 totals 16 residues. CDR1 SGHKS and CDR2 YYEKEE come from the germline V gene (reference sequence). The ends lost 4 bases at V and 2 bases at J; junction bases unmatched: 7. The CDR3 region has the DNA TGTGCCAGCAGCATTCTAGCGGGAGTAAACACAGATACGCAGTATTTT. Translated: CASSILAGVNTDTQYF.

The chain has TRBV6-6 and TRBJ2-3; D unclear. This CDR3 region has 14 residues. Trimming took off 6 bases at V and 0 bases at J, with 10 bases between the two ends. Germline CDR1 MNHNY, CDR2 SVGAGI (reference sequence). CDR3 sequence reads: CASSSGPSTDTQYF. CDR3 nucleotide sequence: TGTGCCAGCAGCTCGGGTCCGAGCACAGATACGCAGTATTTT.

This clone was recorded only once. The chain recombines TRBV6-5 with TRBJ2-3; 11 bases are shared with TRBD2. CDR3 size: 15 residues. J was trimmed by 2 bases and V by 6 bases; bases with no gene match: 4. Germline V gene data show CDR1 as MNHEY and CDR2 as SVGAGI. The CDR3 here is CASRLAGGPTDTQYF. The CDR3 region has the DNA TGTGCCAGCAGATTAGCGGGGGGGCCCACAGATACGCAGTATTTT.

The V gene is TRBV11-3, the J gene TRBJ2-6; D may be TRBD2 (5 bases). The germline CDR1 and CDR2 sequences are SGHNT and YENEEA. V was trimmed by 2 bases and J by 1 base, leaving 6 bases between them. The CDR3 totals 15 residues. CDR3 protein: CASSLSGSGANVLTF. CDR3 sequence (DNA): TGTGCCAGCAGCTTAAGCGGATCTGGGGCCAACGTCCTGACTTTC.

The chain recombines TRBV19 with TRBJ1-1, with TRBD1 matching over 9 bases. Unmatched junction bases numbered 7, after V lost 5 bases and J lost 6 bases. The CDR3 sequence is 14 residues long. CDR1 and CDR2 from the germline V gene are LNHDA and SQIVND (reference sequence). CDR3: CASSLTYRGPEAFF. DNA for the CDR3: TGTGCCAGTAGTCTCACCTACAGGGGGCCTGAAGCTTTCTTT.

The V call is TRBV5-1, the J call TRBJ2-3; D gene uncertain. This CDR3 spans 14 amino acids. Trimming removed 7 bases at V and 0 bases at J, with 12 bases between. Germline CDR1 reads SGHRS; CDR2 reads YFSETQ. CDR3 residues: CASCLSSSTDTQYF. CDR3 nucleotides: TGCGCCAGCTGCCTCTCGAGTAGCACAGATACGCAGTATTTT. Full variable domain (missing parts from reference TRBV5-1 and TRBJ2-3): KAGVTQTPRYLIKTRGQQVTLSCSPISGHRSVSWYQQTPGQGLQFLFEYFSETQRNKGNFPGRFSGRQFSNSRSEMNVSTLELGDSALYLCASCLSSSTDTQYFGPGTRLTVL.

This clone was seen only a few times. This chain uses TRBV19 with TRBJ1-1; D is possibly TRBD1 (5 bases). This CDR3 is 11 amino acids long. The V gene lost 9 bases and the J gene lost 4 bases, with 9 bases spanning the gap. Germline CDR1 LNHDA, CDR2 SQIVND (reference sequence). CDR3 coding DNA: TGTGCCAGCCAGGGCGTCACTGAAGCTTTCTTT. Its protein product is CASQGVTEAFF.

V gene TRBV11-1 combines with J gene TRBJ2-7; 8 bases map to TRBD1. This CDR3 comprises 14 residues. Per germline, CDR1 SGHAT and CDR2 FQDESV (reference sequence). J lost 6 bases, V lost 5 bases, and 9 bases had no gene match. CDR3 nucleotides: TGTGCCAGCAGCGTTAGGTCAGGGGGCGCCGAGCAGTACTTC. It translates to CASSVRSGGAEQYF. Looking up the rest from reference TRBV11-1 and TRBJ2-7 gives the full variable domain: EAEVAQSPRYKITEKSQAVAFWCDPISGHATLYWYRQILGQGPELLVQFQDESVVDDSQLPKDRFSAERLKGVDSTLKIQPAELGDSAMYLCASSVRSGGAEQYFGPGTRLTVT.

This chain joins TRBV6-1 and TRBJ1-5, with D tentatively TRBD1 (6 bases). The CDR3 spans 15 residues. Germline V gene data show CDR1 as MNHNS and CDR2 as SASEGT. The V end was cut by 9 bases, the J end by 4 bases, with 19 bases between. CDR3 sequence: CASTKWGTSNQPQHF. DNA for the CDR3: TGTGCCAGTACAAAATGGGGGACATCTAATCAGCCCCAGCATTTT.

The J gene is TRBJ2-1, the V gene TRBV2; 8 nucleotides agree with TRBD1. The CDR3 is made up of 16 amino acids. Germline values: CDR1 SNHLY, CDR2 FYNNEI. The V segment lost 6 bases and the J segment 9 bases; nucleotides outside the gene matches: 16. The DNA for the CDR3 is TGTGCCAGCAGACAGACCGGGACAGGCGATTCCAGTGAGCAGTTCTTC. It is translated as CASRQTGTGDSSEQFF.